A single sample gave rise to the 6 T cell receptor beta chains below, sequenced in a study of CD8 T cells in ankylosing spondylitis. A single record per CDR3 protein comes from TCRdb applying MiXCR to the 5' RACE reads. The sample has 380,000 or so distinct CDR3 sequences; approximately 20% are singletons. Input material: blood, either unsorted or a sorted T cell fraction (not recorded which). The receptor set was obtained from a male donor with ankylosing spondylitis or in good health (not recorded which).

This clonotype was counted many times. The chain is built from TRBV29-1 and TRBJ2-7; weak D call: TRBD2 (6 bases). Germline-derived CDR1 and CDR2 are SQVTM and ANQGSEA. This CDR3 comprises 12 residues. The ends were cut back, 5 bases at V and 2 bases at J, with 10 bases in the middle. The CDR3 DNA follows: TGCAGCGTTAACGGGGGACCCTACGAGCAGTACTTC. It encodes CSVNGGPYEQYF.

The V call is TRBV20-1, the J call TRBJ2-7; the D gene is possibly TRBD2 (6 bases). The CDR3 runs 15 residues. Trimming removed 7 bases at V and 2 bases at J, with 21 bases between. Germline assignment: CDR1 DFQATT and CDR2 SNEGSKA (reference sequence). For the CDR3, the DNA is TGCAGTGTCCCTACGGGGGACCGAGGGCCCTACGAGCAGTACTTC. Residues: CSVPTGDRGPYEQYF.

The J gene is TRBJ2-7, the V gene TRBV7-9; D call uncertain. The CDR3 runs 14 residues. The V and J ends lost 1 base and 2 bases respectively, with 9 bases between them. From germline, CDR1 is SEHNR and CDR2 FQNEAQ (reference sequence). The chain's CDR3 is CASSLVAATYEQYF. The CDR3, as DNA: TGTGCCAGCAGCTTAGTGGCAGCCACCTACGAGCAGTACTTC.

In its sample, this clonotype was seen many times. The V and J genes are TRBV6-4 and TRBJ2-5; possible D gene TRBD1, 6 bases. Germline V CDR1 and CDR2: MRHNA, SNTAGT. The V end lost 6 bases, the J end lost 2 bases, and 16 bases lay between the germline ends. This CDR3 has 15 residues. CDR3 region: CASSSTLGGQETQYF. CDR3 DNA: TGTGCCAGCAGCAGCACCCTAGGGGGTCAAGAGACCCAGTACTTC.

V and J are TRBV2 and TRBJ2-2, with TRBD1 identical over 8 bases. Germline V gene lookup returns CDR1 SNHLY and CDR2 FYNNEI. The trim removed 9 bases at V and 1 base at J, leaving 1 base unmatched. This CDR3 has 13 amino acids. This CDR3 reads CARGQGNTGELFF. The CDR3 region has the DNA TGTGCCAGAGGACAGGGGAACACCGGGGAGCTGTTTTTT.

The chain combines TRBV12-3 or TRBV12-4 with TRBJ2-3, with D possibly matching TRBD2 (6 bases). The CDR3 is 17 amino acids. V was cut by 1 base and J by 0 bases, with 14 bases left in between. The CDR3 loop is CASSLVWEELSTDTQYF. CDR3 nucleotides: TGTGCCAGCAGTTTAGTTTGGGAGGAGCTCAGCACAGATACGCAGTATTTT.